This T cell receptor (beta chain) derives from a study of PD-L1 blockade in urothelial cancer (dated by TCRdb to 2016 to 2017). A note on the overall study: All patients started therapy around 2014 and received atezolizumab 1,200 mg intravenously every 3 weeks. About 85% of the roughly 30 patients were males with bladder-origin urothelial cancer, and about 65% of the 29 reported a prior smoking history. An ECOG performance status of 0 or 1 was recorded for the patients, and 0 to 3 prior chemotherapy regimens had been received by the patients. Blood samples were analyzed at 3 weeks after treatment start (second dose) and at 6 weeks after treatment start. A median of about 150,000 T cells and some 84,000 unique TCRs was obtained from blood samples, and a median clonality of approximately 0.08 was observed. The study was an exploratory multi-omic analysis of somatic, immune and clinical correlates of response to PD-L1 blockade with atezolizumab in urothelial cancer. Pretreatment tumor samples, along with matched peripheral blood collected serially before and after atezolizumab treatment, underwent TCR sequencing. Durable clinical benefit meant progression-free survival longer than 6 months, and TCR features were also tested against progression-free and overall survival. In the same patients who had TCR sequencing, pretreatment tumors also underwent whole exome sequencing and RNA sequencing. Durable clinical benefit was achieved by nine patients but not by the remaining 20. Pretreatment blood TCR-seq was available for about 30 patients, at least one posttreatment blood collection was obtained for around 25 patients, and tumor TCR-seq was available for around 25 patients. Beyond this particular receptor, the publication reports: Small sample size (n of about 29) and many exploratory analyses mean the results are intended to be hypothesis-generating. A pretreatment peripheral blood TCR clonality below the median was linked to improved progression-free and overall survival. Patients with durable benefit showed greater expansion of tumor-associated TCR clones in peripheral blood 3 weeks after starting treatment (n ≈ 21, p = 0.022).

Trimming takes 0 bases from V and 5 bases from J, and the germline ends sit 11 bases apart. In the germline V gene, CDR1 corresponds to SGHRS and CDR2 to YFSETQ. The CDR3 runs 15 amino acids, cysteine and phenylalanine included. The CDR3 DNA has 45 bases and is translated from base 1. Regarding this clone: Its antigen remains unidentified. Base qualities were left out, and no much larger clone turns up one base away.

To estimate absolute template abundance from read counts, synthetic TCR analog templates were spiked into each PCR. TCRbeta CDR3 regions were amplified from genomic DNA with bias-controlled V and J gene primers using the immunoSEQ assay. Sequencing of rearranged TCRbeta segments was performed at approximately 20X coverage. In the authors' own workflow: Clustering was used to correct sequencing errors, and CDR3s were annotated against IMGT to assign V, D and J genes. Out-of-frame and stop-codon sequences were excluded, and only productive TCRbeta rearrangements were used in downstream analyses. To compute clonality, Shannon entropy was normalized by the log of the number of unique productive sequences and then subtracted from one. Fisher's exact test with Benjamini-Hochberg correction, at a threshold of adjusted p below 0.01, was used to find clones that differed between time points or between blood and tumor. This is the immuneACCESS table as TCRdb keeps it, with only in-frame sequences that have V and J called. A part of the clones is gone; compared with another copy, unresolved V genes explain less than half, and the rest is unexplained. For V, J and clone size, that table is used; D and trimming come from the DNA. This sample gives 100,000 to 150,000 clones in total; approximately 84% of them show up just once. The ten biggest clones cover around 3.2% of the sample.

The time point label corresponds to: pretreatment peripheral blood. The cohort comprised around 30 patients with locally advanced or metastatic urothelial carcinoma treated at Memorial Sloan Kettering on a trial protocol. Peripheral blood mononuclear cells were collected pretreatment and during treatment, at between 1 and 8 total time points per patient. The Qiagen DNeasy Blood extraction kit was used to purify genomic DNA from total PBMCs and from tumor samples. PBMCs were collected pretreatment and during treatment, and were isolated and stored as previously described. The specimen comprised PBMCs, sampled around atezolizumab (anti-PD-L1) treatment. The sequence derives from a man aged 50-60 years with urothelial cancer. Recombination connected TRBV5-1 to TRBJ1-4; the D gene assignment is ambiguous. The CDR3 corresponds to CASSLEGGLNEKLFF. The nucleotide sequence is TGCGCCAGCAGCTTGGAGGGAGGGTTGAATGAAAAACTGTTTTTT.